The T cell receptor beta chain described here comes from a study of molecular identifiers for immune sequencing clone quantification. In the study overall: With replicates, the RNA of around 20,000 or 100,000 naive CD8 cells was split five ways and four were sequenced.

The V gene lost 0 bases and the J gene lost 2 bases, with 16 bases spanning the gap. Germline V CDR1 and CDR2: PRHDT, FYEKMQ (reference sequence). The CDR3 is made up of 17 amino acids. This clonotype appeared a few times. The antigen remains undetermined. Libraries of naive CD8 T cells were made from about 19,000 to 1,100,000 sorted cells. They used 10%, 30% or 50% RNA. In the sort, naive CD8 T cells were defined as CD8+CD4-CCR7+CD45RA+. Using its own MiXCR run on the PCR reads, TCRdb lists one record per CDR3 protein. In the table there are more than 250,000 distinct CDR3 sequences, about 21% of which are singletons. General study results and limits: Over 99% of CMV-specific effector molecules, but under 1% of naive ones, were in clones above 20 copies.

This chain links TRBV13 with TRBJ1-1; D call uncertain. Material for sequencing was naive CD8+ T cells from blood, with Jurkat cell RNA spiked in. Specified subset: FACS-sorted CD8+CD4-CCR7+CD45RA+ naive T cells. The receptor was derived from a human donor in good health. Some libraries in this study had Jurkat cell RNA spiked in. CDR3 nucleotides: TGTGCCAGCAGCTTAGGGGCAGCCATTACAGCAAACACTGAAGCTTTCTTT. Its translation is CASSLGAAITANTEAFF.